Shown below are 8 T cell receptor beta chains from a single sample sequenced in a study of shared clonotypes between healthy human individuals. It was CD45RO-negative cells, positively selected for CCR7, that made up naive CD8 cells, with terminally differentiated effector memory CD45RA+ cells excluded. The method was immunoSEQ multiplex PCR; TCRdb's version includes in-frame clones alone and lacks a portion of them. The sample gives 700,000 to 950,000 clones, around 96% of which show up once; less than 0.25% is in the top ten. The sequencing input was naive CD8+ T cells sorted from blood. These receptors were obtained from a man under 40 in good health.

The chain joins TRBV29-1 to TRBJ1-2; unclear D gene. The CDR3 is made up of 14 amino acids. Trimming left V 2 bases short and J 6 bases short, with 16 bases between. Germline V gene sequence: CDR1 SQVTM, CDR2 ANQGSEA. The CDR3 reads CSVETRAARDGYTF. Written as DNA, the CDR3 is TGCAGCGTTGAAACGAGGGCCGCAAGGGATGGCTACACCTTC.

The table lists this clone with a count of one. V usage is TRBV12-5 and J usage is TRBJ1-1; D perhaps matches TRBD1 (5 bases). The CDR3 sequence is 13 residues long. The germline V and J ends were trimmed by 7 bases and 0 bases, with 9 bases remaining between them. The germline gives CDR1 LGHNT, CDR2 FRNRAP. CDR3 loop: CASAWGVNTEAFF. The CDR3 nucleotides are TGTGCTAGTGCCTGGGGGGTGAACACTGAAGCTTTCTTT.

V gene TRBV14 combines with J gene TRBJ1-1; D gene ambiguous. The CDR3 covers 14 residues. Looked up from germline, CDR1 is SGHDN and CDR2 is FVKESK. V lost 2 bases and J lost 5, with 12 bases in between. CDR3 protein: CASSQLGEGTEAFF. CDR3 DNA sequence: TGTGCCAGCAGCCAACTCGGGGAGGGTACTGAAGCTTTCTTT.

About this clone: The same CDR3 also results from other DNA sequences found in this sample. The chain employs TRBV27 and TRBJ1-4; D call uncertain. The CDR3 is 14 residues long. The germline V gene has CDR1 MNHEY and CDR2 SMNVEV (reference sequence). V dropped 3 bases and J dropped 6 bases, with 11 bases sitting between them. The CDR3 is CASSLIGGDEKLFF. The DNA of the CDR3 is TGTGCCAGCAGTTTGATTGGTGGAGATGAAAAACTGTTTTTT.

The gene calls are TRBV7-6 and TRBJ2-7, with 8 bases fitting TRBD1. The CDR3 extends over 17 amino acids. The germline V gene encodes CDR1 SGHVS and CDR2 FNYEAQ. J lost 4 bases, V lost 2 bases, and 13 bases had no gene match. DNA for the CDR3: TGTGCCAGCAGCTTAACGTTTGACAGGGGTTCTTTTTACGAGCAGTACTTC. Translated: CASSLTFDRGSFYEQYF.

The chain combines TRBV29-1 with TRBJ2-1; 13 bases agree with TRBD2. Trimming at V came to 4 bases and at J to 0 bases, leaving 6 bases not matched to a gene. The germline gives CDR1 SQVTM, CDR2 ANQGSEA. The CDR3 spans 17 residues. This CDR3 reads CSVAGLAGLSSYNEQFF. The CDR3, as DNA: TGCAGCGTTGCGGGACTAGCGGGGTTGAGCTCCTACAATGAGCAGTTCTTC.

The chain recombines TRBV4-1 with TRBJ2-3; possibly TRBD2 for D (6 bases). V was cut by 4 bases and J by 1 base, with 15 bases left in between. CDR3 size: 16 residues. Germline CDR1 and CDR2: MGHRA and YSYEKL. CDR3 loop: CASSPSGGSGTDTQYF. In nucleotides, the CDR3 is TGCGCCAGCAGCCCCTCTGGGGGGTCGGGCACAGATACGCAGTATTTT.

The genes are TRBV20-1 and TRBJ2-7; tentatively, D is TRBD2 (5 bases). The CDR3 has 11 residues. Germline V lookup: CDR1 DFQATT, CDR2 SNEGSKA (reference sequence). Trimming took 0 bases from V and 9 from J, leaving 9 bases between them. In nucleotides, the CDR3 is TGCAGTGCTAGAGATATCCGGGGGCAGTACTTC. Protein product: CSARDIRGQYF.